This T cell receptor beta chain was captured by sequencing in a study of T cell repertoires in cytomegalovirus infection. The study, taken as a whole, reports: HLA-C-restricted CMV-specific TCR beta clonotypes were dominant in the ex vivo response.

Germline lookup yields CDR1 SGHNT and CDR2 YENEEA. V lost 3 bases to trimming and J lost 2 bases, with 11 bases between them. This CDR3 has 15 amino acids. MiXCR, applied by TCRdb to the reads, yields one record per CDR3 protein. The table records 150,000 to 200,000 distinct CDR3 sequences, 15% to 20% of them present only once. This clonotype was detected only a few times. The antigen is unknown. The specimen sequenced was PBMCs. The receptor's source is a human donor in good health (CMV status not recorded). Some clones in this sample may be carry-over from other donors' samples. This rearrangement joins TRBV11-3 to TRBJ2-1, with a possible D match to TRBD2 (5 bases). The CDR3 region has the DNA TGTGCCAGCAGCTTTCGAGGGTCGCCCTACAATGAGCAGTTCTTC. This gives the protein CASSFRGSPYNEQFF.